These 21 T cell receptor beta chains originate from one sample sequenced in a study of T cells in Graves' hyperthyroidism and ophthalmopathy. Amplification targeted TCR beta CDR3 regions from RNA transcripts. HTBI primers were employed in a first-round RT-PCR of the TCR CDR3. MiXCR, applied by TCRdb to the multiplex PCR reads, yields one record per CDR3 protein. This table holds a few hundred thousand distinct CDR3 sequences, 16% found once. Sample: blood. The origin of the receptors is a woman in her forties with Graves' ophthalmopathy.

In its sample, this clonotype was seen a few times. The gene calls are TRBV7-9 and TRBJ1-2; D possibly corresponds to TRBD1 (6 bases). Germline V gives CDR1 SEHNR, CDR2 FQNEAQ (reference sequence). The CDR3 consists of 11 residues. V lost 6 bases to trimming and J lost 8 bases, with 10 bases between them. CDR3 protein: CASRSGVGYTF. In nucleotides, the CDR3 is TGTGCCAGCAGGTCAGGGGTCGGCTACACCTTC.

The rearrangement uses TRBV5-1 and TRBJ2-7, with 12 nucleotides matching TRBD2. The V and J ends lost 3 bases and 5 bases, in that order; junction bases with no gene match: 3. The CDR3 extends over 14 amino acids. Germline loops: CDR1 SGHRS, CDR2 YFSETQ. The DNA of the CDR3 is TGCGCCAGCAGCTGGACTAGCGGGGACCACGAGCAGTACTTC. It encodes CASSWTSGDHEQYF.

This clonotype appeared many times. This chain links TRBV27 with TRBJ2-3, with 12 nucleotides matching TRBD2. V was clipped by 6 bases and J by 4 bases; unmatched bases: 11. Germline lookup yields CDR1 MNHEY and CDR2 SMNVEV (reference sequence). This CDR3 has 17 residues. The CDR3 spells CASSTHSLAGGPDTQYF. CDR3 coding DNA: TGTGCCAGCAGCACACACTCACTAGCGGGGGGTCCAGATACGCAGTATTTT.

Note on this clonotype: This sequence may be a read error, since a much larger clone differs from it by one base. The rearrangement uses TRBV2 and TRBJ1-2; D not resolved. The CDR3 spans 13 residues. Trimming pared 6 bases from V and 2 bases from J, leaving 10 bases between. In germline, CDR1 is SNHLY, CDR2 FYNNEI. The DNA of the CDR3 is TGTGCCAGCAGGTCGAACAGCAACTATGGCTACACCTTC. This sequence encodes CASRSNSNYGYTF.

In this sample, this clonotype turned up a few times. The V call is TRBV24-1, the J call TRBJ2-2; TRBD1 might be the D (6 bases). Per germline, CDR1 KGHDR and CDR2 SFDVKD. The CDR3 sequence is 14 residues long. V lost 2 bases and J 3 bases, leaving 6 bases between the germline ends. CDR3 DNA: TGTGCCACCAGTGATTGGACAGACACCGGGGAGCTGTTTTTT. Translating it yields CATSDWTDTGELFF.

In its sample, this clonotype was seen a few times. The genes are TRBV9 and TRBJ2-3; the D gene is possibly TRBD1 (6 bases). Germline V gene data show CDR1 as SGDLS and CDR2 as YYNGEE. The CDR3 loop spans 15 amino acids. Deletions cut 4 bases from V and 6 bases from J, with 18 bases between. CDR3 DNA sequence: TGTGCCAGCAGCTCAGATCTCAGGGGTGGCGATACGCAGTATTTT. This sequence encodes CASSSDLRGGDTQYF.

Many counts were recorded for this clonotype. V usage is TRBV30 and J usage is TRBJ2-1; weak D call: TRBD2 (7 bases). V shed 4 bases and J shed 10 bases, with 14 bases lying between them. The CDR3 sequence is 12 residues long. Germline CDR1 and CDR2: GTSNPN and SVGIG (reference sequence). CDR3 sequence (DNA): TGTGCCTGGACGGTACGCGGGGGCGAGCAGTTCTTC. Residues: CAWTVRGGEQFF.

This clonotype was counted at least ten times. The genes are TRBV11-3 and TRBJ2-7, with D possibly being TRBD2 (6 bases). CDR3 length: 15 residues. Per germline, CDR1 SGHNT and CDR2 YENEEA. Trimming removed 4 bases at V and 3 bases at J, with 16 bases between. CDR3 sequence reads: CASSSRRDSYYEQYF. The CDR3 bases are TGTGCCAGCAGCTCCCGGCGGGACTCCTACTACGAGCAGTACTTC.

This clonotype has ten or more counts. The chain links TRBV2 to TRBJ1-1; unclear D gene. V lost 7 bases and J 1 base, leaving 13 bases between the germline ends. Germline V lookup: CDR1 SNHLY, CDR2 FYNNEI. The CDR3 spans 14 residues. The CDR3 here is CASTYVGTNTEAFF. In DNA form, the CDR3 reads TGTGCCAGCACCTACGTGGGCACGAACACTGAAGCTTTCTTT.

As regards this clonotype: This clone may be a read error of a much larger clone one base away. The chain links TRBV20-1 to TRBJ2-1; TRBD2 aligns across 8 bases. The germline V gene encodes CDR1 DFQATT and CDR2 SNEGSKA (reference sequence). The CDR3 contains 17 residues. CDR3 sequence reads: CSVPGPAGAGSYNEQFF. CDR3 nucleotide sequence: TGCAGCGTTCCGGGACCAGCGGGAGCGGGATCCTACAATGAGCAGTTCTTC.

This clonotype occurred many times. V gene TRBV28 combines with J gene TRBJ2-4; TRBD1 aligns across 7 bases. Germline CDR1 is MDHEN and CDR2 is SYDVKM. V shed 2 bases, J shed 2 bases, and the junction held 6 bases outside the gene matches. This CDR3 region has 16 residues. The CDR3 sequence is CASSLEEGATKNIQYF. The CDR3 coding sequence is TGTGCCAGCAGTTTAGAAGAGGGGGCGACCAAAAACATTCAGTACTTC. Filled out from reference TRBV28 and TRBJ2-4, the complete variable domain reads DVKVTQSSRYLVKRTGEKVFLECVQDMDHENMFWYRQDPGLGLRLIYFSYDVKMKEKGDIPEGYSVSREKKERFSLILESASTNQTSMYLCASSLEEGATKNIQYFGAGTRLSVL.

The table lists this clonotype with many counts. The rearrangement uses TRBV5-1 and TRBJ2-2, with a possible D match to TRBD1 (5 bases). The CDR3 totals 13 residues. Looked up from germline, CDR1 is SGHRS and CDR2 is YFSETQ. The ends were cut back, 4 bases at V and 5 bases at J, with 9 bases in the middle. The CDR3 loop reads CASSIDRTGELFF. The DNA for the CDR3 is TGCGCCAGCAGCATAGACAGAACCGGGGAGCTGTTTTTT.

The table lists this clonotype with a few counts. This rearrangement joins TRBV20-1 to TRBJ2-5, with 8 nucleotides matching TRBD2. The trim removed 0 bases at V and 4 bases at J, leaving 7 bases unmatched. The CDR3 loop spans 15 amino acids. Germline-derived CDR1 and CDR2 are DFQATT and SNEGSKA (reference sequence). The CDR3 spells CSARDLRGGLETQYF. The CDR3 nucleotides are TGCAGTGCTAGAGATCTCCGCGGGGGGTTAGAGACCCAGTACTTC.

This clonotype has a handful of counts. This chain connects TRBV7-9 to TRBJ1-3, with TRBD1 matching 8 bases. CDR3 length: 16 amino acids. Looked up from germline, CDR1 is SEHNR and CDR2 is FQNEAQ (reference sequence). Trimming at V came to 1 base and at J to 3 bases, leaving 5 bases not matched to a gene. The CDR3 is CASSLGQGLFGNTIYF. DNA of the CDR3: TGTGCCAGCAGCTTAGGACAGGGGCTTTTTGGAAACACCATATATTTT.

This clonotype turned up a few times. The chain has TRBV29-1 and TRBJ2-1; a weak D match, TRBD1 (6 bases). The CDR3 has 11 residues. With 4 bases removed from V and 12 bases from J, the gap between germline ends came to 13 bases. Germline-derived CDR1 and CDR2 are SQVTM and ANQGSEA. As DNA, the CDR3 is TGCAGCGTTGCCAGGGGTGTCGGGCAGTTCTTC. It is translated as CSVARGVGQFF.

This clonotype was detected only a few times. The chain recombines TRBV12-3 or TRBV12-4 with TRBJ2-1; D assignment may be TRBD1 or TRBD2 (5 bases each). Trimming left V 5 bases short and J 6 bases short, with 17 bases between. The CDR3 is made up of 15 amino acids. The CDR3 here is CASSGLTGGGNEQFF. As DNA, the CDR3 is TGTGCCAGCAGTGGGTTAACAGGCGGAGGCAATGAGCAGTTCTTC.

At least ten counts were recorded for this clonotype. The chain couples TRBV2 to TRBJ2-1; 13 nucleotides align to TRBD2. CDR3 length equals 14 residues. J gave up 14 bases and V 6 bases, and 10 bases lay outside the gene matches. Germline assignment: CDR1 SNHLY and CDR2 FYNNEI. CDR3 bases: TGTGCCAGCAGCGCGGGACTAGCGGGGCTGAGTGAGTTCTTC. As protein: CASSAGLAGLSEFF. The full variable domain, rest sourced from reference TRBV2 and TRBJ2-1, is EPEVTQTPSHQVTQMGQEVILRCVPISNHLYFYWYRQILGQKVEFLVSFYNNEISEKSEIFDDQFSVERPDGSNFTLKIRSTKLEDSAMYFCASSAGLAGLSEFFGPGTRLTVL.

This clonotype has a count of ten or more. The rearrangement links TRBV20-1 to TRBJ1-6, with 10 bases lining up with TRBD1. The CDR3 runs to 15 residues. CDR1 DFQATT and CDR2 SNEGSKA come from the germline V gene (reference sequence). V lost 0 bases and J lost 10; bases outside the gene matches: 6. The CDR3 sequence is CSARDTGQGGSPLHF. CDR3 nucleotide sequence: TGCAGTGCTAGAGATACAGGACAGGGGGGGTCACCCCTCCACTTT.

This clonotype was counted a few times. The V gene is TRBV20-1, the J gene TRBJ1-5, with TRBD1 identical over 9 bases. The junction had 8 bases not matched to a gene; V was cut back by 6 bases and J by 2 bases. CDR1 and CDR2 (germline): DFQATT, SNEGSKA (reference sequence). The CDR3 is 15 residues long. CDR3 protein: CSARDREGGNQPQHF. The CDR3 DNA reads as TGCAGTGCAAGGGACAGGGAAGGAGGCAATCAGCCCCAGCATTTT.

The genes are TRBV7-8 and TRBJ2-2, with 8 positions matching TRBD2. V shed 7 bases, J shed 3 bases, and the junction held 7 bases outside the gene matches. The CDR3 runs to 15 residues. The germline V gene encodes CDR1 SGHVS and CDR2 FQNEAQ. CDR3 coding DNA: TGTGCCAGCACCGGTCGGGGGGGCCACACCGGGGAGCTGTTTTTT. Translating gives CASTGRGGHTGELFF.

The V gene is TRBV20-1, the J gene TRBJ2-7; D is possibly TRBD2 (6 bases). The V and J ends lost 4 bases and 1 base respectively, with 17 bases between them. Per germline, CDR1 DFQATT and CDR2 SNEGSKA (reference sequence). The CDR3 extends over 15 amino acids. The CDR3 loop reads CSATELAGISYEQYF. Written as DNA, the CDR3 is TGCAGTGCTACAGAATTGGCGGGGATATCCTACGAGCAGTACTTC.